This T cell receptor (beta chain) was captured by sequencing in a study of T cells after yellow fever vaccination. Study conclusions and caveats: Clones that expanded after primary vaccination mostly reappeared after the booster (less than 98% CD4, approximately 87% CD8).

This CDR3 contains 15 residues. Germline-derived CDR1 and CDR2 are KGHSH and LQKENI. With 3 bases clipped from V and 4 bases from J, the junction kept 7 bases outside the gene matches. This clonotype was seen only a few times. Its antigen is unknown. Each CDR3 protein gets one entry after TCRdb re-called the 5' RACE reads with MiXCR. The sample has some 260,000 distinct CDR3 sequences, roughly 5% seen once. This chain joins TRBV18 and TRBJ2-7, with TRBD1 identical over 9 bases. The TCR originated in a young man who received the YFV17D yellow fever vaccine. Sequenced material: CD4+ T cells sorted from PBMCs, taken on the day of the yellow fever booster vaccination. This CDR3 reads CASSPGQGSLYEQYV. The CDR3 DNA reads as TGTGCCAGCTCACCGGGACAGGGATCCTTGTACGAGCAGTACGTC.